Below, 17 T cell receptor beta chains from the same sample are listed, as sequenced in a study of molecular identifiers for immune sequencing clone quantification. TCRdb re-called the PCR reads through MiXCR, storing one row per CDR3 protein. The sample shows over 90,000 distinct CDR3 sequences, about 32% of them seen only once. Sequencing was done on a sample of naive CD8+ T cells from blood, with Jurkat cell RNA spiked in. Subset specified: FACS-sorted CD8+CD4-CCR7+CD45RA+ naive T cells. Receptors were obtained from a human donor in good health. Some libraries in this study had Jurkat cell RNA spiked in.

The table lists this clonotype with many counts. The chain joins TRBV4-3 to TRBJ2-7, with D tentatively TRBD2 (7 bases). Trimming shortened V by 1 base and J by 3 bases, and 16 bases separated the two germline ends. The V gene's germline CDR1 is LGHNA and CDR2 YSLEER. The CDR3 length is 16 residues. The CDR3 sequence: CASSQAVGGPGYEQYF. CDR3 nucleotides: TGCGCCAGCAGCCAAGCCGTCGGGGGGCCGGGCTACGAGCAGTACTTC.

This chain connects TRBV10-3 to TRBJ2-3, with D perhaps matching TRBD2 (6 bases). The germline V gene has CDR1 ENHRY and CDR2 SYGVKD. Trimming removed 6 bases at V and 0 bases at J, with 10 bases between. This CDR3 has 14 residues. The chain's CDR3 is CAIRGLPSTDTQYF. The CDR3 bases are TGTGCCATCAGGGGACTCCCGAGCACAGATACGCAGTATTTT.

The rearrangement uses TRBV28 and TRBJ2-7; TRBD2 is a possible D gene (6 bases). CDR1 and CDR2 (germline): MDHEN, SYDVKM. This CDR3 contains 15 residues. V gave up 6 bases and J gave up 2 bases, with 17 bases separating them. The DNA of the CDR3 is TGTGCCAGCAGCCTAACCGGGACTCCGACCTACGAGCAGTACTTC. Protein: CASSLTGTPTYEQYF.

The chain couples TRBV10-3 to TRBJ2-7; 9 nucleotides match TRBD2. Germline loops: CDR1 ENHRY, CDR2 SYGVKD. After removal of 6 bases from V and 3 bases from J, the junction contained 6 bases not matched to a gene. The length of the CDR3 is 14 residues. CDR3 nucleotide sequence: TGTGCCATCAGCATAGCGGGAGATAGCTACGAGCAGTACTTC. Its translation is CAISIAGDSYEQYF.

V gene TRBV28 combines with J gene TRBJ1-1, with D unresolved. Trimming took off 2 bases at V and 1 base at J, with 5 bases between the two ends. From germline, CDR1 is MDHEN and CDR2 SYDVKM. CDR3 length equals 13 residues. CDR3 sequence: CASSLEGNTEAFF. CDR3 coding DNA: TGTGCCAGCAGTTTAGAGGGGAACACTGAAGCTTTCTTT.

Only a few counts were recorded for this clonotype. CDR3 amino acids: CASTSTGIEQYF. CDR3 coding DNA: TGTGCCAGCACCTCGACAGGGATTGAGCAGTACTTC. The chain carries TRBV6-2 or TRBV6-3 and TRBJ2-7, with 7 nucleotides matching TRBD1. The J segment lost 7 bases and the V segment lost 7 bases, leaving 7 bases of the junction unmatched. This CDR3 region has 12 residues. Germline V CDR1 and CDR2: MNHEY, SVGEGT.

This clonotype was seen a few times. The genes are TRBV28 and TRBJ2-1, with D unresolved. Deletions cut 5 bases from V and 3 bases from J, with 14 bases between. Germline V gene sequence: CDR1 MDHEN, CDR2 SYDVKM. The CDR3 is 15 residues long. Written as DNA, the CDR3 is TGTGCCAGCAGTCCTCGCGAGATAAACTACAATGAGCAGTTCTTC. Translation: CASSPREINYNEQFF.

In regard to this clonotype: Given a much more abundant clone one base away, this may be a read error. The J gene is TRBJ2-3, the V gene TRBV4-3; 8 bases match TRBD2. The CDR3 covers 16 residues. Germline assignment: CDR1 LGHNA and CDR2 YSLEER. In DNA form, the CDR3 reads TGCGCCAGCAGCCAAGGGGCGGGAGGCACTAGGGATACGCAGAATTTT. It encodes CASSQGAGGTRDTQNF.

Regarding this clonotype: This may come from a read error, since a much larger clone is one base off. CDR3 amino acids: CASNPIVSGANVLTF. The CDR3 region has the DNA TGCGCCAGCAACCCGATTGTTTCTGGGGCCAACGTCCTGACTTTC. The rearrangement joins TRBV4-3 to TRBJ2-6; D gene unclear. This CDR3 contains 15 residues. Deletions cut 7 bases from V and 1 base from J, with 11 bases between. Germline V gives CDR1 LGHNA, CDR2 YSLEER.

The chain joins TRBV28 to TRBJ2-7, with D possibly being TRBD1 (6 bases). Germline V gene data show CDR1 as MDHEN and CDR2 as SYDVKM. Trimming took off 8 bases at V and 0 bases at J, with 17 bases between the two ends. This CDR3 contains 15 residues. The CDR3 spells CASSPPRDISYEQYF. CDR3 in DNA: TGTGCCAGCTCCCCCCCTAGGGACATCTCCTACGAGCAGTACTTC.

This clonotype was counted a few times. The rearrangement joins TRBV7-9 to TRBJ2-1; either TRBD1 or TRBD2 may fit D (5 bases each). The length of the CDR3 is 16 residues. The germline V gene encodes CDR1 SEHNR and CDR2 FQNEAQ (reference sequence). Trimming left V 6 bases short and J 7 bases short, with 22 bases between. Here the CDR3 reads CASRMIGARMRNEQFF. CDR3 coding DNA: TGTGCCAGCAGAATGATCGGGGCGCGGATGAGGAATGAGCAGTTCTTC.

This clonotype was seen at least ten times. This chain links TRBV7-9 with TRBJ1-1, with D possibly TRBD1 on 5 matching bases. Germline V gene data show CDR1 as SEHNR and CDR2 as FQNEAQ (reference sequence). Trimming stripped 7 bases from V and 3 bases from J, with 9 bases between. The CDR3 length is 12 residues. As DNA, the CDR3 is TGTGCCAGCATCCAACAGGACACTGAAGCTTTCTTT. Its translation is CASIQQDTEAFF.

This clonotype was detected many times. The chain combines TRBV11-2 with TRBJ2-7, with D perhaps matching TRBD2 (5 bases). Germline V gene lookup returns CDR1 SGHAT and CDR2 FQNNGV. V lost 1 base and J 3 bases, leaving 10 bases between the germline ends. There are 14 residues in the CDR3. The DNA of the CDR3 is TGTGCCAGCAGCTTAGGGGGAGACGGCTACGAGCAGTACTTC. It codes for CASSLGGDGYEQYF.

About this clonotype: A much more abundant neighbour one base away suggests this may be a read error. This chain connects TRBV3-1 to TRBJ2-7; no clear D gene. CDR3 length equals 13 residues. Germline-derived CDR1 and CDR2 are LGHDT and YNNKEL (reference sequence). In DNA, the CDR3 is TGTGCCAGCAGCCAAGGGGGTTCCTGCGAGCAGTACTTC. It specifies CASSQGGSCEQYF.

Concerning this clonotype itself: Given the absence of the conserved phenylalanine or tryptophan at the CDR3 end, a read error is likely. The genes are TRBV9 and TRBJ2-3; 10 positions match TRBD2. The CDR3 is made up of 17 amino acids. Germline CDR1 SGDLS, CDR2 YYNGEE. J gave up 2 bases and V 3 bases, and 9 bases lay outside the gene matches. CDR3 DNA sequence: TGTGCCAGCAGCGCTCCAATACTAGCGGGGTTCACAGATACGCAGTATTAT. Its translation is CASSAPILAGFTDTQYY.

This sequence joins TRBV7-8 and TRBJ1-1, with no clear D. Trimming took off 0 bases at V and 3 bases at J, with 8 bases between the two ends. Germline lookup yields CDR1 SGHVS and CDR2 FQNEAQ. The CDR3 length is 14 residues. The CDR3 region has the DNA TGTGCCAGCAGCTTAGCGGCAGCTGACACTGAAGCTTTCTTT. The encoded protein is CASSLAAADTEAFF.

Turning to this clonotype: A much larger clone differs from this one at a single base, so this may be a read error. The chain joins TRBV7-2 to TRBJ1-1; D possibly corresponds to TRBD1 (6 bases). V lost 6 bases and J lost 4, with 12 bases in between. CDR1 and CDR2 (germline): SGHTA, FQGNSA. The CDR3 runs to 13 residues. This CDR3 reads CASRPLGGTEAFF. The CDR3 nucleotides are TGTGCCAGCAGACCCCTAGGGGGCACTGAAGCTTTCTTT. Together with reference TRBV7-2 and TRBJ1-1, the CDR3 gives the full variable domain: GAGVSQSPSNKVTEKGKDVELRCDPISGHTALYWYRQSLGQGLEFLIYFQGNSAPDKSGLPSDRFSAERTGGSVSTLTIQRTQQEDSAVYLCASRPLGGTEAFFGQGTRLTVV.